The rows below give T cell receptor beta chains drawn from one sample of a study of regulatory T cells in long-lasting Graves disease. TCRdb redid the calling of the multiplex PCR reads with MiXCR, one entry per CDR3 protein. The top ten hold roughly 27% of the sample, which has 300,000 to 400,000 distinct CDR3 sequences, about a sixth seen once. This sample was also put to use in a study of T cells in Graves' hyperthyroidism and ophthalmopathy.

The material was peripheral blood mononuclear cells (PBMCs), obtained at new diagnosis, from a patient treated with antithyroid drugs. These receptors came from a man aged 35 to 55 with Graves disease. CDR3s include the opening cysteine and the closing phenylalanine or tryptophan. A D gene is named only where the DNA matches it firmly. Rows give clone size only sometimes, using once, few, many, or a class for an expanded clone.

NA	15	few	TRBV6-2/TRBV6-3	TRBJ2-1	CASSYSRGQSNEQFF	TGTGCCAGCAGTTACAGCCGAGGACAGTCGAATGAGCAGTTCTTC
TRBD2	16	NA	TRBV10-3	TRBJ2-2	CAISESPSGGAGELFF	TGTGCCATCAGTGAGTCCCCTAGCGGGGGGGCCGGGGAGCTGTTTTTT
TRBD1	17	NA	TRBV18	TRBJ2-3	CASSPTLRDRSTDTQYF	TGTGCCAGCTCCCCGACTTTAAGGGACAGAAGCACAGATACGCAGTATTTT
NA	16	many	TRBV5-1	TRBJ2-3	CASSLPQAQTTDTQYF	TGCGCCAGCAGCTTACCACAGGCACAAACCACAGATACGCAGTATTTT
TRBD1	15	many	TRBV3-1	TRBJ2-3	CASSQLFRQGDTQYF	TGTGCCAGCAGCCAGCTGTTCCGACAGGGGGATACGCAGTATTTT
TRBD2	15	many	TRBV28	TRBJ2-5	CASSSSGADQETQYF	TGTGCCAGCAGTTCTAGCGGGGCCGACCAAGAGACCCAGTACTTC
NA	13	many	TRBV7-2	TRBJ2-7	CASSFRSGDEQYF	TGTGCCAGCAGCTTTCGTTCTGGGGACGAGCAGTACTTC
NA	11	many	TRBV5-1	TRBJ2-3	CASSWGDTQYF	TGCGCCAGCAGTTGGGGAGATACGCAGTATTTT
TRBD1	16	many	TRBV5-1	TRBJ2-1	CASSVFSGGFGNEQFF	TGCGCCAGCAGCGTTTTCTCAGGGGGCTTCGGTAATGAGCAGTTCTTC
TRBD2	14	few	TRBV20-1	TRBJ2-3	CSAILAGGLDTQYF	TGCAGTGCCATTTTAGCGGGGGGGCTGGATACGCAGTATTTT
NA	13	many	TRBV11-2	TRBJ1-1	CASRSQGDTEAFF	TGTGCCAGCAGGTCACAGGGAGACACTGAAGCTTTCTTT
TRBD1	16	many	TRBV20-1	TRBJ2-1	CSAIIINRGRYNEQFF	TGCAGTGCCATTATAATAAACAGGGGGAGGTACAATGAGCAGTTCTTC
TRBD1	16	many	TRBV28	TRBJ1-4	CASSFHGQGVDEKLFF	TGTGCCAGCAGTTTCCATGGACAGGGGGTTGATGAAAAACTGTTTTTT
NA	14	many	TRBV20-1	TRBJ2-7	CSAISPGFTYEQYF	TGCAGTGCTATCTCACCAGGGTTTACCTACGAGCAGTACTTC
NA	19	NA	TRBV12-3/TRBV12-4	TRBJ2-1	CASSLFAPASVSSYNEQFF	TGTGCCAGCAGTTTATTTGCCCCCGCCTCCGTGAGCTCCTACAATGAGCAGTTCTTC
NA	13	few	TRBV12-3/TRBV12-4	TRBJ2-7	CASSLASGTVKYF	TGTGCCAGCAGTCTCGCCAGCGGGACAGTAAAGTACTTC
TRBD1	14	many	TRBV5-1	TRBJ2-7	CASSWTGPAYEQYF	TGCGCCAGCAGCTGGACAGGCCCAGCCTACGAGCAGTACTTC
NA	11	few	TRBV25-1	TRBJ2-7	CASTSPTEQYF	TGTGCCAGCACTTCCCCAACGGAGCAGTACTTC
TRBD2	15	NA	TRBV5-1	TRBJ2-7	CASSQERGGGYEQYF	TGCGCCAGCAGCCAGGAACGGGGGGGGGGTTACGAGCAGTACTTC
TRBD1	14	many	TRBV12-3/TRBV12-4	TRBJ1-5	CASSSDRDDQPQHF	TGTGCCAGCAGTTCGGACAGGGACGATCAGCCCCAGCATTTT
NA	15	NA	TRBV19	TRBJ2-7	CASSIRHQSFYEQYF	TGTGCCAGTAGTATCCGACACCAGAGTTTCTACGAGCAGTACTTC
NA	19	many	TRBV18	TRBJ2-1	CASSPPREGGRSSYNEQFF	TGTGCCAGCTCACCGCCGAGGGAGGGGGGCCGAAGCTCCTACAATGAGCAGTTCTTC
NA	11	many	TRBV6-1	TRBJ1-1	CASKGLGEAFF	TGTGCCAGCAAAGGGCTGGGTGAAGCTTTCTTT
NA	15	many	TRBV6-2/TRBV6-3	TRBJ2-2	CASSYLQGATGELFF	TGTGCCAGCAGTTACCTACAGGGAGCCACCGGGGAGCTGTTTTTT
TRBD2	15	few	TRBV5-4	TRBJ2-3	CASSPPAGGRDTQYF	TGTGCCAGCAGCCCCCCGGCGGGGGGGCGAGATACGCAGTATTTT
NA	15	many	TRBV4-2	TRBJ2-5	CASSQSLAAQETQYF	TGTGCCAGCAGCCAATCCCTGGCGGCCCAAGAGACCCAGTACTTC
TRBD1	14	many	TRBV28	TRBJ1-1	CASSLNLRQGSAFF	TGTGCCAGCAGTTTAAATCTTAGACAGGGCAGTGCTTTCTTT
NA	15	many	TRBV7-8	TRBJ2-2	CASSLNRPYTGELFF	TGTGCCAGCAGCTTAAATCGGCCCTACACCGGGGAGCTGTTTTTT
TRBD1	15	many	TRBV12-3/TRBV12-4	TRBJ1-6	CASSPGTGGNSPLHF	TGTGCCAGCAGTCCTGGGACAGGGGGTAATTCACCCCTCCACTTT
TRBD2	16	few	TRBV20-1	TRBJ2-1	CSARDRGGGRYNEQFF	TGCAGTGCTAGAGATCGCGGCGGGGGTCGATACAATGAGCAGTTCTTC
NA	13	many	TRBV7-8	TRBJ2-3	CASSSSRPDTQYF	TGTGCCAGCAGCTCTAGTAGGCCAGATACGCAGTATTTT
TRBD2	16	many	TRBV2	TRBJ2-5	CASSEARAGGQETQYF	TGTGCCAGCAGTGAAGCGCGAGCGGGGGGACAAGAGACCCAGTACTTC
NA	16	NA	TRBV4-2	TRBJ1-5	CASSQAGQRPNQPQHF	TGTGCCAGCAGCCAAGCAGGACAGCGTCCAAATCAGCCCCAGCATTTT
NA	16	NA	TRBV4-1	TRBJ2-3	CASSRRLLAVTDTQYF	TGCGCCAGCAGCCGCCGACTACTAGCTGTCACAGATACGCAGTATTTT
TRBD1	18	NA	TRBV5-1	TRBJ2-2	CASSRGTGGADLTGELFF	TGCGCCAGCAGCAGAGGCACAGGGGGCGCAGACCTCACCGGGGAGCTGTTTTTT
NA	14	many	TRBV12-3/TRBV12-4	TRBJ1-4	CASSLGLTSEKLFF	TGTGCCAGCAGTTTAGGGTTGACGTCTGAAAAACTGTTTTTT
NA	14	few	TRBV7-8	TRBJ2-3	CASSLGTYTDTQYF	TGTGCCAGCAGCTTGGGGACATACACAGATACGCAGTATTTT
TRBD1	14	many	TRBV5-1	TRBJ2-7	CASSLRDSPYEQYF	TGCGCCAGCAGCTTAAGGGACAGCCCCTACGAGCAGTACTTC
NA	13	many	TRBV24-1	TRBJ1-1	CATSGGHFTEAFF	TGTGCCACCAGTGGCGGACATTTCACTGAAGCTTTCTTT
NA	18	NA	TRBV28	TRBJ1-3	CASSLWGDMLSSGNTIYF	TGTGCCAGCAGTTTATGGGGGGACATGTTAAGCTCTGGAAACACCATATATTTT